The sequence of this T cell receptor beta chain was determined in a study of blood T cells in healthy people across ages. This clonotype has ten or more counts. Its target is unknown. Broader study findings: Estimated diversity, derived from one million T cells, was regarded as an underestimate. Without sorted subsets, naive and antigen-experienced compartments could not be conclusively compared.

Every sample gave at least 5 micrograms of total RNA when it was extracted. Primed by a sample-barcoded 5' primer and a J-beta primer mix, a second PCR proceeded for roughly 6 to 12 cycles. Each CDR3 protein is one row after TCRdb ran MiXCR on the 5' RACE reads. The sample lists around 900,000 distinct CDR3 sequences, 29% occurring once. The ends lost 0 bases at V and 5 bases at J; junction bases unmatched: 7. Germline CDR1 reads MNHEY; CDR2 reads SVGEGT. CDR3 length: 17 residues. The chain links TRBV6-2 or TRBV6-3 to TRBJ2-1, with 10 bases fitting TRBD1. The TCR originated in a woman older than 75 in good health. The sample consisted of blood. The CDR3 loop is CASSYSRGQGFNNEQFF. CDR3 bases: TGTGCCAGCAGTTACTCGAGGGGACAGGGGTTCAACAATGAGCAGTTCTTC.